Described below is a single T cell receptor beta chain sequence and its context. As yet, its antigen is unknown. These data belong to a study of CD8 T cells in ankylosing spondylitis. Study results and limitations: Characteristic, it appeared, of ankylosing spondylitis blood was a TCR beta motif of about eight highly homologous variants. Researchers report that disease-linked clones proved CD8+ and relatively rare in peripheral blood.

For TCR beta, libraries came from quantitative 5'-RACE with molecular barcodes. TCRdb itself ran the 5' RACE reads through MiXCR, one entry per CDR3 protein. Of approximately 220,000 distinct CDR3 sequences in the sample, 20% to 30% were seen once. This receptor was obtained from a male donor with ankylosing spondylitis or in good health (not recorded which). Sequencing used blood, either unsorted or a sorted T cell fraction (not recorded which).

As DNA, the CDR3 is TGCAGTGCTAGAGACGACCTCGGACAGGGCTACGACCAAGAGACCCAGTACTTC. Residues: CSARDDLGQGYDQETQYF. The rearrangement uses TRBV20-1 and TRBJ2-5, with TRBD1 matching 8 bases. The CDR3 covers 18 residues. Losses at the gene ends were 0 bases for V and 0 bases for J; bases not matched to a gene: 12. Germline CDR1 reads DFQATT; CDR2 reads SNEGSKA (reference sequence).